Below are 31 T cell receptor beta chains sequenced from a single sample in a study of blood T cell repertoires in COVID-19. Profiling relied on immunoSEQ multiplex PCR, and the TCRdb table lists in-frame clones only, not all of them. In the table there are around 190,000 clones, approximately 90% of which are singletons. Material: peripheral blood. The origin of the receptors is a man aged 50 or older with COVID-19, enrolled during active disease.

CDR3 sequence reads: CASSIWASGRYEQYF. CDR3 nucleotides: TGTGCCAGTAGTATTTGGGCTAGCGGGAGGTACGAGCAGTACTTC. The chain couples TRBV19 to TRBJ2-7, with 11 bases lining up with TRBD2. The CDR3 runs to 15 residues. Germline lookup yields CDR1 LNHDA and CDR2 SQIVND (reference sequence). V dropped 3 bases and J dropped 4; count of bases not matched to a gene: 5.

The V call is TRBV15, the J call TRBJ2-5; 7 nucleotides match TRBD2. Germline lookup yields CDR1 LNHNV and CDR2 YYDKDF (reference sequence). The CDR3 length is 16 residues. The J segment lost 4 bases and the V segment lost 1 base, leaving 9 bases of the junction unmatched. The CDR3 reads CATSRVGRGRGETQYF. The CDR3 DNA reads TGTGCCACCAGCAGAGTTGGGCGGGGGAGGGGAGAGACCCAGTACTTC.

V is TRBV19 and J is TRBJ1-2; TRBD1 matches at 8 bases. Germline lookup yields CDR1 LNHDA and CDR2 SQIVND (reference sequence). The trim removed 3 bases at V and 6 bases at J, leaving 3 bases unmatched. This CDR3 region has 13 residues. Written as DNA, the CDR3 is TGTGCCAGTAGTATCCAGGGGGCCGATGGCTACACCTTC. This translates into CASSIQGADGYTF.

This chain uses TRBV9 with TRBJ2-5, with a tentative D call TRBD2 (6 bases). Between the trimmed V and J ends, which lost 3 bases and 1 base, there was a span of 13 bases. The CDR3 sequence is 15 residues long. CDR1 is SGDLS, CDR2 YYNGEE, per germline. The CDR3 nucleotides read TGTGCCAGCAGCGCCCGATCCGGGAGCCAAGAGACCCAGTACTTC. Its translation is CASSARSGSQETQYF.

The chain joins TRBV15 to TRBJ2-1; TRBD1 is a possible D gene (5 bases). Germline assignment: CDR1 LNHNV and CDR2 YYDKDF (reference sequence). V was clipped by 5 bases and J by 7 bases, with 24 bases between them. This CDR3 has 17 residues. CDR3 nucleotides: TGTGCCACCAGCGGCCTTGTGGCCAGGGATGTAAGGAATGAGCAGTTCTTC. Translated, it gives CATSGLVARDVRNEQFF.

This clone turned up a few times. The chain uses TRBV3-1 (or the pseudogene TRBV3-2) and TRBJ2-2; TRBD2 aligns across 10 bases. The CDR3 totals 17 residues. Germline V gene lookup returns CDR1 LGHDT and CDR2 YNNKEL (reference sequence). V lost 5 bases to trimming and J lost 5 bases; unmatched junction nucleotides: 11. CDR3 sequence reads: CASSLGSSGSRTGELFF. The CDR3 DNA reads TGTGCCAGCAGCTTAGGCTCTAGCGGGAGTCGTACCGGGGAGCTGTTTTTT.

The chain employs TRBV7-8 and TRBJ1-4; 8 positions agree with TRBD1. The V gene's germline CDR1 is SGHVS and CDR2 FQNEAQ. V lost 7 bases, J lost 6 bases, and 7 bases stayed unmatched. CDR3 length: 14 residues. The CDR3 protein is CASTPGTGYEKLFF. The DNA of the CDR3 is TGTGCCAGCACCCCCGGGACAGGATATGAAAAACTGTTTTTT.

This rearrangement joins TRBV5-1 to TRBJ2-7, with 14 bases matching TRBD2. From germline, CDR1 is SGHRS and CDR2 YFSETQ. V shed 4 bases, J shed 2 bases, and the junction held 8 bases outside the gene matches. The CDR3 length is 17 residues. CDR3 sequence reads: CASSHRTSGGLTYEQYF. The CDR3 DNA reads TGCGCCAGCAGCCATAGGACTAGCGGGGGGCTAACCTACGAGCAGTACTTC.

A single count supports this clone. The V and J genes are TRBV5-3 and TRBJ2-2; 14 nucleotides line up with TRBD2. TRBV5-3 is an ORF; its function is uncertain. The CDR3 spans 17 residues. V shed 4 bases and J 5 bases; nucleotides not matched to a gene: 7. CDR3: CARSPGTSGSGTGELFF. CDR3 sequence (DNA): TGTGCCAGAAGCCCTGGGACTAGCGGGAGTGGGACCGGGGAGCTGTTTTTT.

The chain employs TRBV5-5 and TRBJ2-3, with 11 nucleotides matching TRBD2. V gave up 0 bases and J gave up 8 bases; unmatched junction bases: 11. The length of the CDR3 is 17 residues. Germline values: CDR1 SGHKS, CDR2 YYEKEE (reference sequence). CDR3 coding DNA: TGTGCCAGCAGCTTGGCGACTGGTAGCGGGGGGGCTGCTACGCAGTATTTT. Its protein product is CASSLATGSGGAATQYF.

V usage is TRBV9 and J usage is TRBJ2-7, with a possible D match to TRBD1 (6 bases). Germline assignment: CDR1 SGDLS and CDR2 YYNGEE. Deletions cut 3 bases from V and 5 bases from J, with 9 bases between. The CDR3 length is 12 residues. As DNA, the CDR3 is TGTGCCAGCAGCGGCCCAGGGGACGAGCAGTACTTC. This gives the protein CASSGPGDEQYF.

V usage is TRBV18 and J usage is TRBJ1-6, with unresolved D. Germline V gene data show CDR1 as KGHSH and CDR2 as LQKENI. CDR3 size: 13 residues. V lost 3 bases, J lost 14 bases, and 14 bases lay in between. The CDR3 sequence is CASSPEIAGTLHF. Written as DNA, the CDR3 is TGTGCCAGCTCACCCGAGATTGCCGGGACCCTCCACTTT.

The chain couples TRBV3-1 (or the pseudogene TRBV3-2) to TRBJ1-6, with a possible D match to TRBD1 (5 bases). The V and J ends lost 2 bases and 8 bases respectively, with 10 bases between them. Looked up from germline, CDR1 is LGHDT and CDR2 is YNNKEL (reference sequence). CDR3 size: 14 residues. The CDR3 nucleotides read TGTGCCAGCAGCCAACGGGGGACGGATTCACCCCTCCACTTT. Encoded protein: CASSQRGTDSPLHF.

The chain couples TRBV10-1 to TRBJ2-3; 13 bases map to TRBD2. Germline CDR1 is WNHNN and CDR2 is SYGVQD (reference sequence). Trimming at V came to 2 bases and at J to 2 bases, leaving 4 bases not matched to a gene. The CDR3 is made up of 17 amino acids. In nucleotides, the CDR3 is TGCGCCAGCAGTGAGCGACTAGCGGGAGGACTCACAGATACGCAGTATTTT. This gives the protein CASSERLAGGLTDTQYF.

This clone was picked up a small number of times. The chain has TRBV4-3 and TRBJ2-3; 10 positions match TRBD2. Germline CDR1 is LGHNA and CDR2 is YSLEER. This CDR3 is built from 13 residues. V shed 2 bases, J shed 9 bases, and the junction held 2 bases outside the gene matches. This chain's CDR3 is CASSQLAGETQYF. In nucleotides, the CDR3 is TGCGCCAGCAGCCAACTAGCGGGGGAAACGCAGTATTTT.

The chain combines TRBV13 with TRBJ2-5, with D tentatively TRBD2 (6 bases). CDR3 length: 14 residues. Germline-derived CDR1 and CDR2 are PRHDT and FYEKMQ (reference sequence). The ends were cut back, 5 bases at V and 0 bases at J, with 10 bases in the middle. The CDR3 sequence is CASSEGTDQETQYF. The CDR3 nucleotides are TGTGCCAGCAGCGAAGGGACTGACCAAGAGACCCAGTACTTC.

A single count supports this clone. J is TRBJ2-2 and V is TRBV6-5; D gene ambiguous. Trimming pared 8 bases from V and 7 bases from J, leaving 17 bases between. This CDR3 contains 14 residues. Germline V gives CDR1 MNHEY, CDR2 SVGAGI. CDR3 protein: CASPREPAGGELFF. The CDR3 nucleotides read TGTGCCAGCCCTCGCGAGCCCGCCGGCGGGGAGCTGTTTTTT.

This chain connects TRBV27 to TRBJ2-2; the match to TRBD2 covers 7 bases. Unmatched junction bases numbered 5, after V lost 0 bases and J lost 4 bases. Germline CDR1 reads MNHEY; CDR2 reads SMNVEV (reference sequence). The CDR3 contains 16 residues. CDR3 in amino acids: CASSLSASGRTGELFF. CDR3 bases: TGTGCCAGCAGTTTATCCGCTAGCGGTCGCACCGGGGAGCTGTTTTTT.

This rearrangement joins TRBV19 to TRBJ2-7, with 8 bases fitting TRBD1. Germline V gene lookup returns CDR1 LNHDA and CDR2 SQIVND (reference sequence). V shed 1 base, J shed 7 bases, and the junction held 18 bases outside the gene matches. This CDR3 comprises 18 residues. CDR3 bases: TGTGCCAGTAGTATAGGGGGAACAGGGGGTAATCGGGGATTTGAGCAGTACTTC. Protein sequence: CASSIGGTGGNRGFEQYF.

The chain employs TRBV7-8 and TRBJ2-7, with D tentatively TRBD2 (6 bases). The CDR3 runs to 15 residues. The germline V gene has CDR1 SGHVS and CDR2 FQNEAQ. V lost 5 bases and J lost 5, with 19 bases in between. As DNA, the CDR3 is TGTGCCAGCAGCGAACCGGGACTCGGGCCCAACGAGCAGTACTTC. Encoded protein: CASSEPGLGPNEQYF. The whole variable domain, remainder taken from reference TRBV7-8 and TRBJ2-7, is GAGVSQSPRYKVAKRGQDVALRCDPISGHVSLFWYQQALGQGPEFLTYFQNEAQLDKSGLPSDRFFAERPEGSVSTLKIQRTQQEDSAVYLCASSEPGLGPNEQYFGPGTRLTVT.

The CDR3 DNA reads TGTGCCAGCAGTGTATCCGAGCAGTACTTC. Its translation: CASSVSEQYF. The rearrangement uses TRBV2 and TRBJ2-7; D remains ambiguous. The CDR3 extends over 10 amino acids. CDR1 is SNHLY and CDR2 is FYNNEI in the germline V gene. V was pared by 4 bases and J by 6 bases, with 4 bases between. Filled out from reference TRBV2 and TRBJ2-7, the complete variable domain reads EPEVTQTPSHQVTQMGQEVILRCVPISNHLYFYWYRQILGQKVEFLVSFYNNEISEKSEIFDDQFSVERPDGSNFTLKIRSTKLEDSAMYFCASSVSEQYFGPGTRLTVT.

The chain links TRBV5-1 to TRBJ1-2; maybe TRBD1 (5 bases). V was pared by 0 bases and J by 8 bases, with 14 bases between. This CDR3 is built from 14 residues. The germline CDR1 and CDR2 sequences are SGHRS and YFSETQ. CDR3 amino acids: CASSLAPAEGGYTF. CDR3 DNA sequence: TGCGCCAGCAGCTTGGCCCCCGCGGAGGGGGGCTACACCTTC.

This rearrangement joins TRBV9 to TRBJ1-2; 12 bases line up with TRBD1. The CDR3 has 17 residues. V lost 3 bases and J lost 4; bases outside the gene matches: 10. Germline V lookup: CDR1 SGDLS, CDR2 YYNGEE. For the CDR3, the DNA is TGTGCCAGCAGCGGCTCCGGGACAGGGGGCACCGCCTATGGCTACACCTTC. This codes for CASSGSGTGGTAYGYTF. Filled out from reference TRBV9 and TRBJ1-2, the complete variable domain reads DSGVTQTPKHLITATGQRVTLRCSPRSGDLSVYWYQQSLDQGLQFLIQYYNGEERAKGNILERFSAQQFPDLHSELNLSSLELGDSALYFCASSGSGTGGTAYGYTFGSGTRLTVV.

The chain carries TRBV9 and TRBJ2-7, with 7 bases lining up with TRBD1. The CDR3 totals 14 residues. Per the germline V gene, CDR1 is SGDLS and CDR2 is YYNGEE. V lost 5 bases and J lost 4; bases outside the gene matches: 9. This chain's CDR3 is CASSATGTEYEQYF. CDR3 sequence (DNA): TGTGCCAGCAGTGCTACAGGGACAGAGTACGAGCAGTACTTC.

This chain connects TRBV9 to TRBJ2-7; D unclear. Trimming stripped 0 bases from V and 3 bases from J, with 13 bases between. Germline V gives CDR1 SGDLS, CDR2 YYNGEE. This CDR3 has 15 residues. CDR3 loop: CASSVGSERLYEQYF. The CDR3 nucleotides are TGTGCCAGCAGCGTAGGTTCCGAGCGACTCTACGAGCAGTACTTC.

This chain uses TRBV7-2 with TRBJ1-4; the D is unclear. The CDR3 loop spans 13 amino acids. Looked up from germline, CDR1 is SGHTA and CDR2 is FQGNSA. V lost 1 base and J lost 10, with 10 bases in between. The CDR3 DNA sequence: TGTGCCAGCAGCTTAGATGCCGGTGGAAAACTGTTTTTT. Its protein product is CASSLDAGGKLFF.

The V gene is TRBV28, the J gene TRBJ1-5; tentatively, D is TRBD1 (5 bases). In germline, CDR1 is MDHEN, CDR2 SYDVKM. The CDR3 runs to 14 residues. The V end lost 3 bases, the J end lost 4 bases, and 10 bases lay between the germline ends. The CDR3 DNA sequence: TGTGCCAGCAGTTTGGAGGGGACGAATCAGCCCCAGCATTTT. Translating gives CASSLEGTNQPQHF.

The V gene is TRBV12-3 or TRBV12-4, the J gene TRBJ2-2; TRBD2 might be the D (5 bases). The CDR3 covers 13 residues. V was shortened by 5 bases and J by 5 bases, with 9 bases between the two germline ends. The chain's CDR3 is CASSPGDTGELFF. CDR3 DNA: TGTGCCAGCAGTCCCGGGGATACCGGGGAGCTGTTTTTT.

The chain couples TRBV3-1 (or the pseudogene TRBV3-2) to TRBJ1-1; D remains unclear. The V gene lost 3 bases and the J gene lost 0 bases, with 8 bases spanning the gap. The V gene's germline CDR1 is LGHDT and CDR2 YNNKEL (reference sequence). This CDR3 is built from 14 residues. In DNA form, the CDR3 reads TGTGCCAGCAGCCAGCTGGGCATGAACACTGAAGCTTTCTTT. Its translation: CASSQLGMNTEAFF.

The genes are TRBV6-6 and TRBJ1-2; 9 bases are shared with TRBD1. The CDR3 loop spans 15 amino acids. CDR1 MNHNY and CDR2 SVGAGI come from the germline V gene (reference sequence). With 4 bases clipped from V and 1 base from J, the junction kept 4 bases outside the gene matches. The CDR3 spells CASSWRDRDNYGYTF. The CDR3 coding sequence is TGTGCCAGCAGTTGGCGGGACAGGGATAACTATGGCTACACCTTC.

The chain couples TRBV7-2 to TRBJ1-2; D gene ambiguous. V gave up 1 base and J gave up 4 bases, with 16 bases separating them. Per the germline V gene, CDR1 is SGHTA and CDR2 is FQGNSA. The CDR3 consists of 16 residues. Written as DNA, the CDR3 is TGTGCCAGCAGCTTAGGGACCGACCCAGCGGGCTATGGCTACACCTTC. Protein sequence: CASSLGTDPAGYGYTF.